Listed here is a single T cell receptor beta chain. The antigen remains undetermined. In germline, CDR1 is SGHNT, CDR2 YENEEA. The V gene lost 8 bases and the J gene lost 1 base, with 12 bases spanning the gap. The CDR3 runs 13 residues. These data come from a study of CD8+CD57+ T cells in acquired aplastic anemia. The wider study: Sorted CD4+ and CD8+ cells yielded DNA averaging around 3.2 ug.

According to the study, genomic DNA was the template for TCR beta VDJ and CDR3 profiling. A single record per CDR3 protein comes from TCRdb applying MiXCR to the reads. Of a few hundred thousand distinct CDR3 sequences in the sample, around 60% were seen once. General study points: Patients and controls were not found to differ significantly in CD8+ Simpson's diversity.

The TCR comes from a human donor in good health. The sequencing sample was made of sorted CD4+, CD8+, or CD8+CD57+ T cells (not recorded which) from PBMCs. V usage is TRBV11-3 and J usage is TRBJ2-7; D perhaps matches TRBD1 (6 bases). CDR3 coding DNA: TGTGCCAGCCCAGAAGGACAGTCCTACGAGCAGTACTTC. Protein: CASPEGQSYEQYF.